The TCR beta chain described here comes from a study of T cell responses to AZD1222 COVID-19 vaccine. Findings and limits, study-wide: CD4 TCRs associated with vaccination spanned spike, dominating at 160-218 and 743-854. Sampled repertoires all dated from after the peak T cell response. Donors skewed white British and female; clonal diversity was possibly underestimated. At study baseline, merely a handful of AZD1222 recipients were seropositive.

About this clone itself: Antigen unknown.

CDR3 length: 13 amino acids. Trimming removed 3 bases from V and 4 bases from J, with 10 bases in between. Here immunoSEQ multiplex PCR was the method, and the copy in TCRdb shows in-frame clones only, minus some. The repertoire holds about 160,000 clones, with around 87% as singletons. Sequencing used peripheral blood, obtained on day 0 of AZD1222 vaccination. The receptor was isolated from an adult in good health. This rearrangement joins TRBV12-3 or TRBV12-4 to TRBJ2-7; D is ambiguous. The CDR3 region has the DNA TGTGCCAGCAGTTTCTCCAATACGTACGAGCAGTACTTC. This encodes CASSFSNTYEQYF.